The next 30 T cell receptor beta chains were all read from a single sample in a study of T cells after yellow fever vaccination. One entry per CDR3 protein, called by TCRdb with MiXCR from the 5' RACE reads. The table includes some 200,000 distinct CDR3 sequences, 2.5% to 3.5% detected once. The sequenced sample was CD4+ T cells sorted from PBMCs, obtained 10 days after the yellow fever booster vaccination. Receptors were obtained from a man aged 18 to 35 who received the YFV17D yellow fever vaccine.

This chain uses TRBV7-2 with TRBJ2-3, with 8 bases fitting TRBD2. J lost 7 bases, V lost 5 bases, and 11 bases had no gene match. This CDR3 is built from 15 residues. In germline, CDR1 is SGHTA, CDR2 FQGNSA. CDR3 sequence reads: CASSIGLAGFNTQYF. In DNA, the CDR3 is TGTGCCAGCAGCATCGGACTAGCAGGTTTTAATACGCAGTATTTT.

This clonotype has just a few counts. The genes are TRBV7-2 and TRBJ2-5, with 9 bases lining up with TRBD2. V lost 5 bases, J lost 3 bases, and 7 bases stayed unmatched. There are 15 residues in the CDR3. The germline V gene encodes CDR1 SGHTA and CDR2 FQGNSA. The CDR3, as DNA: TGTGCCAGCAGCCTCGGACTAGCGAAGGAAGAGACCCAGTACTTC. Translated, it gives CASSLGLAKEETQYF.

Ten or more counts support this clonotype. This chain uses TRBV3-1 with TRBJ2-7; 12 nucleotides align to TRBD2. Germline V gene sequence: CDR1 LGHDT, CDR2 YNNKEL (reference sequence). After removal of 6 bases from V and 3 bases from J, the junction contained 6 bases not matched to a gene. The CDR3 covers 15 residues. DNA of the CDR3: TGTGCCAGCAGACTGACTAGCGGGGGCTTCTACGAGCAGTACTTC. It yields the protein CASRLTSGGFYEQYF.

Ten or more counts support this clonotype. The chain has TRBV27 and TRBJ2-3, with D unresolved. Germline V CDR1 and CDR2: MNHEY, SMNVEV (reference sequence). The CDR3 totals 13 residues. With 0 bases removed from V and 4 bases from J, the gap between germline ends came to 5 bases. The CDR3 reads CASSLSSADTQYF. DNA for the CDR3: TGTGCCAGCAGTTTATCTTCCGCAGATACGCAGTATTTT.

The table lists this clonotype with many counts. The chain has TRBV7-2 and TRBJ2-6; the D call may be TRBD1 or TRBD2 (5 bases each). Trimming removed 3 bases from V and 0 bases from J, with 9 bases in between. Germline values: CDR1 SGHTA, CDR2 FQGNSA. This CDR3 is 16 amino acids long. The CDR3 DNA follows: TGTGCCAGCAGCTTTACGGGGCTCTCTGGGGCCAACGTCCTGACTTTC. This sequence encodes CASSFTGLSGANVLTF.

This clonotype was detected ten times or more. V and J are TRBV4-2 and TRBJ2-2; D could derive from TRBD1 or TRBD2 (6 bases each). The germline V gene has CDR1 LGHNA and CDR2 YNFKEQ. Trimming cost V 8 bases and J 1 base, with 11 bases left between them. CDR3 size: 14 residues. The CDR3: CASSRGRNTGELFF. CDR3 in DNA: TGTGCCAGCTCCCGGGGGCGGAACACCGGGGAGCTGTTTTTT.

V and J are TRBV20-1 and TRBJ2-4; D perhaps matches TRBD1 (6 bases). CDR3 length: 13 amino acids. CDR1 is DFQATT and CDR2 is SNEGSKA in the germline V gene (reference sequence). Trimming removed 5 bases from V and 5 bases from J, with 13 bases in between. CDR3 amino acids: CSAREEGENIQYF. CDR3 coding DNA: TGCAGTGCTCGCGAAGAGGGGGAAAACATTCAGTACTTC.

This clonotype was detected only a few times. The V gene is TRBV20-1, the J gene TRBJ1-6; no clear D gene. There are 14 residues in the CDR3. The V end was cut by 7 bases, the J end by 7 bases, with 17 bases between. CDR1 and CDR2 from the germline V gene are DFQATT and SNEGSKA (reference sequence). In DNA, the CDR3 is TGCAGTGTTACCCCTCCGGGAGCAAATTCACCCCTCCACTTT. This sequence encodes CSVTPPGANSPLHF.

This clonotype was counted many times. This sequence joins TRBV7-2 and TRBJ2-3; TRBD2 agrees at 10 bases. Germline lookup yields CDR1 SGHTA and CDR2 FQGNSA. J gave up 4 bases and V 5 bases, and 12 bases lay outside the gene matches. The CDR3 sequence is 17 residues long. The CDR3 reads CASSVRYSGGRADTQYF. The CDR3 region has the DNA TGTGCCAGCAGCGTAAGATATAGCGGGGGGCGCGCAGATACGCAGTATTTT.

This clonotype was seen at least ten times. The gene calls are TRBV12-3 or TRBV12-4 and TRBJ1-2; 7 positions agree with TRBD1. Trimming cost V 5 bases and J 4 bases; bases outside gene matches: 13. The CDR3 sequence is 16 residues long. CDR3 DNA sequence: TGTGCCAGCAGTCCACTCCGGGACAGAGCCCGCTATGGCTACACCTTC. Translated, it gives CASSPLRDRARYGYTF.

This clonotype was detected many times. This chain links TRBV4-1 with TRBJ2-3; 10 bases are shared with TRBD1. This CDR3 contains 14 residues. Trimming removed 6 bases from V and 3 bases from J; junction bases left unmatched: 3. CDR1 and CDR2 (germline): MGHRA, YSYEKL. The CDR3 sequence is CASRDRGLTDTQYF. The CDR3, as DNA: TGCGCCAGCAGGGACAGGGGGTTGACAGATACGCAGTATTTT.

This clonotype showed up many times. V and J are TRBV9 and TRBJ2-5; 10 nucleotides match TRBD2. This CDR3 contains 14 residues. Unmatched junction bases numbered 5, after V lost 7 bases and J lost 2 bases. Germline CDR1 reads SGDLS; CDR2 reads YYNGEE. The CDR3 sequence: CASPGTSAQETQYF. CDR3 DNA: TGTGCCAGCCCCGGGACTAGCGCTCAAGAGACCCAGTACTTC.

This sequence joins TRBV18 and TRBJ1-4; D may be TRBD1 (5 bases). There are 14 residues in the CDR3. CDR1 KGHSH and CDR2 LQKENI come from the germline V gene. With 2 bases removed from V and 6 bases from J, the gap between germline ends came to 10 bases. CDR3 in amino acids: CASSPSLTDEKLFF. The DNA for the CDR3 is TGTGCCAGCTCACCATCGTTGACAGATGAAAAACTGTTTTTT.

This clonotype was seen at least ten times. The chain recombines TRBV7-2 with TRBJ1-1, with no clear D. This CDR3 is 12 amino acids long. Per the germline V gene, CDR1 is SGHTA and CDR2 is FQGNSA. Trimming shortened V by 5 bases and J by 2 bases, and 6 bases separated the two germline ends. CDR3 sequence: CASSTYNTEAFF. DNA for the CDR3: TGTGCCAGCAGCACTTACAACACTGAAGCTTTCTTT.

The table lists this clonotype with many counts. This chain joins TRBV4-1 and TRBJ1-6; possibly TRBD1 for D (6 bases). This CDR3 is 17 amino acids long. Germline values: CDR1 MGHRA, CDR2 YSYEKL. V shed 3 bases and J shed 6 bases, with 18 bases lying between them. Here the CDR3 reads CASSQAPKGGSNSPLHF. CDR3 bases: TGCGCCAGCAGCCAGGCCCCGAAGGGGGGCTCTAATTCACCCCTCCACTTT.

At least ten counts were recorded for this clonotype. The J gene is TRBJ1-1, the V gene TRBV7-2, with D perhaps matching TRBD1 (6 bases). Trimming cost V 1 base and J 4 bases, with 10 bases left between them. Per the germline V gene, CDR1 is SGHTA and CDR2 is FQGNSA. CDR3 length equals 14 residues. This chain's CDR3 is CASSLVRGATEAFF. The CDR3 nucleotides are TGTGCCAGCAGCTTAGTCCGGGGGGCCACTGAAGCTTTCTTT.

This clonotype showed up many times. CDR3 in amino acids: CASSLEGGKETQYF. In DNA, the CDR3 is TGTGCCAGCAGCTTAGAGGGGGGTAAAGAGACCCAGTACTTC. This chain joins TRBV7-6 and TRBJ2-5; D might be TRBD1 or TRBD2, each matching 6 bases. Germline V gene data show CDR1 as SGHVS and CDR2 as FNYEAQ. The CDR3 length is 14 residues. Between the trimmed V and J ends, which lost 1 base and 3 bases, there was a span of 9 bases.

There are many counts of this clonotype. This chain joins TRBV5-1 and TRBJ2-3; no reliable D call. Germline-derived CDR1 and CDR2 are SGHRS and YFSETQ. The ends were cut back, 0 bases at V and 6 bases at J, with 11 bases in the middle. The CDR3 extends over 14 amino acids. The CDR3 coding sequence is TGCGCCAGCAGCTTGGATCCTCCCCCGGATACGCAGTATTTT. It encodes CASSLDPPPDTQYF.

The V call is TRBV11-2, the J call TRBJ1-2; no reliable D call. The CDR3 extends over 13 amino acids. V was shortened by 5 bases and J by 6 bases, with 13 bases between the two germline ends. In germline, CDR1 is SGHAT, CDR2 FQNNGV. CDR3: CASSQYPGDGYTF. The CDR3 nucleotides read TGTGCCAGCAGCCAATACCCCGGGGATGGCTACACCTTC.

The sample holds many counts of this clonotype. This rearrangement joins TRBV20-1 to TRBJ2-1, with 9 bases matching TRBD2. V trimming: 5 bases; J trimming: 7 bases; junction bases outside the gene matches: 12. Germline CDR1 and CDR2: DFQATT and SNEGSKA (reference sequence). The CDR3 extends over 15 amino acids. The CDR3 region is CSAFTPAGGHNEQFF. As DNA, the CDR3 is TGCAGTGCTTTCACTCCAGCGGGGGGTCATAATGAGCAGTTCTTC.

The sample holds many counts of this clonotype. J is TRBJ2-2 and V is TRBV2, with D unclear. The CDR3 covers 14 residues. The V end was cut by 6 bases, the J end by 1 base, with 9 bases between. Germline-derived CDR1 and CDR2 are SNHLY and FYNNEI. The CDR3 DNA sequence: TGTGCCAGCAGCCGGCAGCTGAACACCGGGGAGCTGTTTTTT. This gives the protein CASSRQLNTGELFF.

This clonotype was detected many times. The chain joins TRBV29-1 to TRBJ1-2, with D possibly being TRBD1 (5 bases). From germline, CDR1 is SQVTM and CDR2 ANQGSEA. Trimming stripped 6 bases from V and 4 bases from J, with 15 bases between. This CDR3 spans 13 amino acids. The CDR3 loop reads CSVGSTGIYGYTF. The CDR3 region has the DNA TGCAGCGTAGGGTCCACAGGAATCTATGGCTACACCTTC.

This clonotype was counted ten times or more. The chain recombines TRBV5-1 with TRBJ2-3; the D is unclear. V shed 4 bases and J shed 3 bases, with 3 bases lying between them. The CDR3 consists of 11 residues. The germline CDR1 and CDR2 sequences are SGHRS and YFSETQ. CDR3 region: CASSETDTQYF. The CDR3, as DNA: TGCGCCAGCAGCGAAACAGATACGCAGTATTTT.

The rearrangement uses TRBV9 and TRBJ2-5; no definite D call. Germline V gene lookup returns CDR1 SGDLS and CDR2 YYNGEE. The ends were cut back, 4 bases at V and 4 bases at J, with 11 bases in the middle. The CDR3 extends over 13 amino acids. CDR3 sequence: CASSFALGETQYF. CDR3 DNA: TGTGCCAGCAGCTTCGCGCTGGGAGAGACCCAGTACTTC.

This clonotype was seen a handful of times. The rearrangement uses TRBV9 and TRBJ2-1, with a weak D call TRBD1 (7 bases). V lost 3 bases, J lost 4 bases, and 26 bases lay in between. The CDR3 has 19 amino acids. Per germline, CDR1 SGDLS and CDR2 YYNGEE. Here the CDR3 reads CASSAAGGAAGSKYNEQFF. Here the CDR3 DNA reads TGTGCCAGCAGCGCCGCAGGGGGTGCGGCGGGGAGTAAATACAATGAGCAGTTCTTC.

This clonotype was seen only a few times. The V call is TRBV7-2, the J call TRBJ2-3; D not certain. V lost 5 bases, J lost 1 base, and 13 bases lay in between. There are 15 residues in the CDR3. Germline V gene data show CDR1 as SGHTA and CDR2 as FQGNSA. CDR3 protein: CASSLLPGRTDTQYF. The CDR3 coding sequence is TGTGCCAGCAGCCTACTCCCCGGTCGCACAGATACGCAGTATTTT.

The chain is built from TRBV20-1 and TRBJ1-2; maybe TRBD1 (6 bases). Trimming removed 0 bases from V and 6 bases from J, with 11 bases in between. This CDR3 contains 13 residues. The V gene's germline CDR1 is DFQATT and CDR2 SNEGSKA (reference sequence). The CDR3 is CSARDYRADGYTF. CDR3 sequence (DNA): TGCAGTGCTAGAGATTACAGGGCGGATGGCTACACCTTC.

This clonotype was counted many times. V is TRBV7-2 and J is TRBJ2-3, with 9 bases fitting TRBD1. CDR3 length: 14 amino acids. CDR1 is SGHTA and CDR2 is FQGNSA in the germline V gene. Unmatched junction bases numbered 7, after V lost 6 bases and J lost 6 bases. CDR3 nucleotides: TGTGCCAGCAGTTCAGGGACAGGGAGGGATACGCAGTATTTT. Encoded protein: CASSSGTGRDTQYF. The full variable domain, rest sourced from reference TRBV7-2 and TRBJ2-3, is GAGVSQSPSNKVTEKGKDVELRCDPISGHTALYWYRQSLGQGLEFLIYFQGNSAPDKSGLPSDRFSAERTGGSVSTLTIQRTQQEDSAVYLCASSSGTGRDTQYFGPGTRLTVL.

CDR3 amino acids: CASSLGGTGGRGTQYF. The CDR3 coding sequence is TGTGCCAGCAGTTTAGGTGGGACAGGGGGTCGGGGGACCCAGTACTTC. This sequence joins TRBV12-3 or TRBV12-4 and TRBJ2-5; 11 bases are shared with TRBD1. The CDR3 runs 16 residues. The ends lost 1 base at V and 7 bases at J; junction bases unmatched: 8.

This clonotype has at least ten counts. J is TRBJ2-3 and V is TRBV7-2, with 9 nucleotides matching TRBD2. The germline CDR1 and CDR2 sequences are SGHTA and FQGNSA. With V trimmed by 7 bases and J by 3 bases, 8 bases remained unmatched. The CDR3 contains 15 residues. CDR3 in DNA: TGTGCCAGCACTCGGGGGACTAGCAGAACAGATACGCAGTATTTT. It translates to CASTRGTSRTDTQYF.